Shown below are 25 T cell receptor beta chains from a single sample sequenced in a study of T cell responses to AZD1222 COVID-19 vaccine. Some clones are missing from TCRdb's copy, which holds only in-frame ones; the method was immunoSEQ multiplex PCR. The table includes about 84,000 clones, approximately 85% detected once. The starting material was peripheral blood, obtained 28 days after the second AZD1222 dose. These receptors originate from an adult who received the AZD1222 COVID-19 vaccine.

This sequence joins TRBV21-1 and TRBJ2-1; TRBD1 was called by the table and not checked on the DNA. TRBV21-1 is a pseudogene locus. This CDR3 contains 15 residues. The CDR3 reads CASSNEQITNNEQFF. The DNA of the CDR3 is TGTGCCAGCAGCAACGAACAGATTACCAACAATGAGCAGTTCTTC.

The chain carries TRBV5-1 and TRBJ1-3; D is perhaps TRBD1 (5 bases). The CDR3 spans 17 residues. In germline, CDR1 is SGHRS, CDR2 YFSETQ. Trimming left V 0 bases short and J 0 bases short, with 13 bases between. DNA of the CDR3: TGCGCCAGCAGCTTGGGAGGAGGACAACACTCTGGAAACACCATATATTTT. Residues: CASSLGGGQHSGNTIYF.

V and J are TRBV6-1 and TRBJ2-3; D is unclear. The V end was cut by 0 bases, the J end by 0 bases, with 10 bases between. CDR1 is MNHNS and CDR2 is SASEGT in the germline V gene. This CDR3 comprises 16 residues. CDR3 in DNA: TGTGCCAGCAGTGAAGCGGGCGGATGGAGCACAGATACGCAGTATTTT. Translation gives CASSEAGGWSTDTQYF.

This clone was counted between two and nine times. The chain is built from TRBV6-2 or TRBV6-3 and TRBJ2-7; weak D call: TRBD2 (6 bases). V dropped 5 bases and J dropped 4 bases, with 18 bases sitting between them. The CDR3 length is 15 residues. The germline gives CDR1 MNHEY, CDR2 SVGEGT. CDR3 nucleotide sequence: TGTGCCAGCAGTCCCGAGGACGGGGGAGGTTACGAGCAGTACTTC. Its translation is CASSPEDGGGYEQYF.

The rearrangement joins TRBV11-2 to TRBJ1-6; D not resolved. This CDR3 has 12 residues. V lost 5 bases and J 10 bases, leaving 9 bases between the germline ends. The germline V gene has CDR1 SGHAT and CDR2 FQNNGV. CDR3 sequence reads: CASSRAESPLHF. The CDR3 nucleotides read TGTGCCAGCAGCCGAGCTGAATCACCCCTCCACTTT.

V gene TRBV18 combines with J gene TRBJ1-2, with 7 bases matching TRBD1. The V segment lost 3 bases and the J segment 10 bases; nucleotides outside the gene matches: 8. The length of the CDR3 is 13 residues. The germline CDR1 and CDR2 sequences are KGHSH and LQKENI. CDR3 residues: CASSPGTDINYTF. In DNA form, the CDR3 reads TGTGCCAGCTCACCCGGGACAGACATAAACTACACCTTC.

The chain links TRBV6-5 to TRBJ1-4; D unclear. Trimming took off 10 bases at V and 8 bases at J, with 14 bases between the two ends. Germline loops: CDR1 MNHEY, CDR2 SVGAGI. The CDR3 length is 12 residues. CDR3 DNA: TGTGCCATCCTCGGGGTTAAAGAAAAACTGTTTTTT. Translation: CAILGVKEKLFF.

V gene TRBV24-1 combines with J gene TRBJ2-1; 13 bases line up with TRBD2. Germline lookup yields CDR1 KGHDR and CDR2 SFDVKD. This CDR3 contains 15 residues. J lost 6 bases, V lost 5 bases, and 3 bases had no gene match. The CDR3 reads CATSAGLAGANEQFF. The CDR3 nucleotides read TGTGCCACCAGTGCTGGACTAGCGGGGGCCAATGAGCAGTTCTTC.

This rearrangement joins TRBV29-1 to TRBJ1-3; no definite D call. The CDR3 sequence is 15 residues long. Germline V gives CDR1 SQVTM, CDR2 ANQGSEA. With 4 bases removed from V and 0 bases from J, the gap between germline ends came to 13 bases. CDR3 in amino acids: CSVGFEGYSGNTIYF. The CDR3, as DNA: TGCAGCGTTGGTTTTGAGGGTTACTCTGGAAACACCATATATTTT.

The chain carries TRBV18 and TRBJ2-1; 11 bases fit TRBD1. Germline assignment: CDR1 KGHSH and CDR2 LQKENI. The CDR3 totals 15 residues. The ends lost 3 bases at V and 5 bases at J; junction bases unmatched: 3. The CDR3 protein is CASSPGQGANNEQFF. CDR3 in DNA: TGTGCCAGCTCACCCGGACAGGGGGCGAACAATGAGCAGTTCTTC.

The genes are TRBV19 and TRBJ2-5; tentatively, D is TRBD1 or TRBD2 (5 bases each). The CDR3 contains 16 residues. Germline V CDR1 and CDR2: LNHDA, SQIVND (reference sequence). The V end was cut by 2 bases, the J end by 2 bases, with 15 bases between. The CDR3 loop is CASSISQGRGQETQYF. CDR3 DNA sequence: TGTGCCAGTAGTATATCGCAGGGAAGAGGGCAAGAGACCCAGTACTTC.

This chain links TRBV6-5 with TRBJ1-6; TRBD1 matches at 8 bases. The CDR3 contains 14 residues. Germline assignment: CDR1 MNHEY and CDR2 SVGAGI. The V segment lost 6 bases and the J segment 9 bases; nucleotides outside the gene matches: 7. CDR3 in amino acids: CASRDRVEGSPLHF. Here the CDR3 DNA reads TGTGCCAGCAGGGACAGGGTAGAGGGTTCACCCCTCCACTTT.

The genes are TRBV25-1 and TRBJ2-3; D may be TRBD2 (6 bases). Trimming took 6 bases from V and 3 from J, leaving 19 bases between them. The CDR3 runs to 16 residues. Germline loops: CDR1 MGHDK, CDR2 SYGVNS. DNA for the CDR3: TGTGCCAGCAGCACGGGTGACGGCGGGGTGACAGATACGCAGTATTTT. Its translation: CASSTGDGGVTDTQYF.

The V and J genes are TRBV3-1 (or the pseudogene TRBV3-2) and TRBJ2-1; D is undetermined. The germline V gene has CDR1 LGHDT and CDR2 YNNKEL (reference sequence). The CDR3 totals 11 residues. Trimming stripped 4 bases from V and 9 bases from J, with 7 bases between. In DNA form, the CDR3 reads TGTGCCAGCAGCCGTGGCTTTGAGCAGTTCTTC. Amino acid sequence: CASSRGFEQFF.

J is TRBJ1-4 and V is TRBV7-6; weak D call: TRBD1 (5 bases). Germline lookup yields CDR1 SGHVS and CDR2 FNYEAQ. This CDR3 comprises 13 residues. V dropped 1 base and J dropped 8 bases, with 8 bases sitting between them. CDR3 in DNA: TGTGCCAGCAGCTTAGGAGGGGCCGAAAAACTGTTTTTT. Translated: CASSLGGAEKLFF.

This rearrangement joins TRBV27 to TRBJ2-3; D is possibly TRBD2 (5 bases). V was cut by 3 bases and J by 4 bases, with 8 bases left in between. This CDR3 has 13 residues. CDR1 MNHEY and CDR2 SMNVEV come from the germline V gene (reference sequence). The CDR3 sequence: CASSFRGSDTQYF. The CDR3 DNA is TGTGCCAGCAGTTTTAGAGGGTCAGATACGCAGTATTTT.

The chain couples TRBV7-9 to TRBJ1-1; D gene uncertain. This CDR3 has 12 amino acids. CDR1 SEHNR and CDR2 FQNEAQ come from the germline V gene (reference sequence). V was pared by 5 bases and J by 12 bases, with 16 bases between. The CDR3 region has the DNA TGTGCCAGCAGCCCGGGAGGTACGGAAACTTTCTTT. It yields the protein CASSPGGTETFF.

This clone occurred a few times. In DNA, the CDR3 is TGTGCCAGCAGCCGACAGGGAGGTGAAAAACTGTTTTTT. Translation: CASSRQGGEKLFF. The rearrangement joins TRBV6-6 to TRBJ1-4; 7 bases are a match to TRBD1. The V gene's germline CDR1 is MNHNY and CDR2 SVGAGI (reference sequence). The CDR3 spans 13 residues. Losses at the gene ends were 6 bases for V and 7 bases for J; bases not matched to a gene: 5.

V is TRBV5-6 and J is TRBJ2-1; D gene ambiguous. The CDR3 runs 17 residues. V gave up 0 bases and J gave up 6 bases, with 19 bases separating them. Germline-derived CDR1 and CDR2 are SGHDT and YYEEEE. In nucleotides, the CDR3 is TGTGCCAGCAGCTTGGGGCTGAGCGAGAAGTGGTTCAATGAGCAGTTCTTC. It encodes CASSLGLSEKWFNEQFF.

The rearrangement links TRBV14 to TRBJ2-1; D is unresolved. V was clipped by 1 base and J by 0 bases, with 13 bases between them. CDR1 and CDR2 from the germline V gene are SGHDN and FVKESK. The CDR3 contains 17 residues. CDR3 sequence reads: CASSQGRGSSSYNEQFF. The CDR3 DNA reads TGTGCCAGCAGCCAAGGTCGTGGGTCCAGCTCCTACAATGAGCAGTTCTTC.

The chain couples TRBV7-9 to TRBJ2-2; TRBD1 matches at 10 bases. J was trimmed by 6 bases and V by 5 bases; bases with no gene match: 9. The CDR3 runs 16 residues. Germline V gives CDR1 SEHNR, CDR2 FQNEAQ (reference sequence). This chain's CDR3 is CASSTYGTGAPGELFF. CDR3 nucleotide sequence: TGTGCCAGCAGCACTTATGGGACAGGGGCGCCCGGGGAGCTGTTTTTT.

This clone showed up just a few times. The rearrangement links TRBV10-2 to TRBJ1-6, with 9 bases identical to TRBD1. The CDR3 has 17 amino acids. Germline lookup yields CDR1 WSHSY and CDR2 SAAADI. V dropped 0 bases and J dropped 6; count of bases not matched to a gene: 6. CDR3 coding DNA: TGCGCCAGCAGTGAGTCGTCCGGGACAGGGCTTAATTCACCCCTCCACTTT. Translation gives CASSESSGTGLNSPLHF.

The chain is built from TRBV28 and TRBJ2-7; D ambiguous. The ends were cut back, 5 bases at V and 3 bases at J, with 11 bases in the middle. The CDR3 is made up of 13 amino acids. In germline, CDR1 is MDHEN, CDR2 SYDVKM. This chain's CDR3 is CASSPVRYYEQYF. CDR3 DNA sequence: TGTGCCAGCAGTCCCGTCAGATACTACGAGCAGTACTTC.

CDR3 in DNA: TGTGCCAGTAGGTCACGGGGCCCGGGACTCTACGAGCAGTACTTC. Encoded protein: CASRSRGPGLYEQYF. The chain has TRBV19 and TRBJ2-7; possible D gene TRBD2, 6 bases. The V gene's germline CDR1 is LNHDA and CDR2 SQIVND (reference sequence). Between the trimmed V and J ends, which lost 6 bases and 3 bases, there was a span of 18 bases. The CDR3 spans 15 residues.

This clone was detected once. This chain connects TRBV6-1 to TRBJ1-2; D ambiguous. V lost 3 bases and J lost 7, with 6 bases in between. Germline CDR1 is MNHNS and CDR2 is SASEGT. The length of the CDR3 is 11 residues. CDR3 nucleotides: TGTGCCAGCAGTGATTATCCTGGCTACACCTTC. Its translation is CASSDYPGYTF.